This T cell receptor (beta chain) was retrieved from a study of post-analysis software for immune sequencing data. The study, taken as a whole, reports: Patients carried four or five TRBV segments more frequently than controls did, and TRBV5-6, TRBV5-1 and TRBV20-1 were among them.

Comment on this clonotype: The target antigen is unknown.

The CDR3 totals 14 residues. Deletions cut 3 bases from V and 11 bases from J, with 19 bases between. Unique molecular identifiers were built into the TCR beta cDNA libraries. In TCRdb, the PCR reads were re-called with MiXCR into one record per CDR3 protein. This repertoire shows 700,000 to 900,000 distinct CDR3 sequences, about 43% found once; its top ten account for roughly 4.5%. The receptor's source is a girl aged 10-17 years with multiple sclerosis. V gene TRBV12-3 or TRBV12-4 combines with J gene TRBJ1-1; no clear D. Sequenced: blood. CDR3 nucleotide sequence: TGTGCCAGCAGTTTTAATCTCCGGGCCAGTGGGGCTTTCTTT. Protein sequence: CASSFNLRASGAFF.